A selection of T cell receptor beta chains follows, all from one sample in a study of T cells in pancreatic ductal adenocarcinoma. The method was immunoSEQ multiplex PCR; TCRdb's version includes in-frame clones alone and lacks a portion of them. The sample holds some 16,000 clones, about 93% seen once. Sequenced input: PBMCs. All receptors come from a human donor with pancreatic ductal adenocarcinoma. CDR3s include the opening cysteine and the closing phenylalanine or tryptophan. A D gene is named only where the DNA matches it firmly. Only part of the rows carry a size: once, few, many, or a class if the clone is expanded.

j_gene	d_gene	v_gene	abundance	CDR3aa	CDR3nt
TRBJ2-2	TRBD2	TRBV30	few	CAWSLSGATGELFF	TGTGCCTGGAGTCTGAGCGGGGCTACCGGGGAGCTGTTTTTT
TRBJ2-7	TRBD2	TRBV7-8	once	CASSLTGLAGIYEQYF	TGTGCCAGCAGCTTAACGGGACTAGCGGGCATTTACGAGCAGTACTTC
TRBJ1-1	NA	TRBV7-7	NA	CASSNGGWTEAFF	TGTGCCAGCAGCAACGGGGGATGGACTGAAGCTTTCTTT
TRBJ2-7	NA	TRBV9	medium-sized	CASSVAGGTSYEQYF	TGTGCCAGCAGCGTAGCTGGGGGAACCTCCTACGAGCAGTACTTC
TRBJ2-7	TRBD2	TRBV30	NA	CAWSAGTSGGPEQYF	TGTGCCTGGAGTGCAGGGACTAGCGGGGGGCCCGAGCAGTACTTC
TRBJ2-7	NA	TRBV6-6	NA	CASSYSGPRSYEQYF	TGTGCCAGCAGTTACTCGGGTCCGAGGTCCTACGAGCAGTACTTC
TRBJ2-6	TRBD2	TRBV7-8	NA	CASSAGGGHFSGANVLTF	TGTGCCAGCAGCGCCGGGGGGGGGCATTTCTCTGGGGCCAACGTCCTGACTTTC
TRBJ1-2	TRBD1	TRBV30	NA	CAWSYRGTANYGYTF	TGTGCCTGGTCTTACAGGGGAACCGCTAACTATGGCTACACCTTC
TRBJ2-3	TRBD1	TRBV11-2	NA	CASTPGQGIPTDTQYF	TGTGCCAGCACCCCGGGACAGGGGATCCCCACAGATACGCAGTATTTT
TRBJ2-7	TRBD1	TRBV27	NA	CASSLGTGGSSYEQYF	TGTGCCAGCAGTTTAGGGACAGGGGGGAGCTCCTACGAGCAGTACTTC
TRBJ1-5	NA	TRBV6-5	NA	CASSYSPSPNQPQHF	TGTGCCAGCAGTTACTCCCCGTCTCCTAATCAGCCCCAGCATTTT
TRBJ1-1	NA	TRBV9	NA	CASSESFTGTTEAFF	TGTGCCAGCTCCGAGTCATTTACAGGGACGACTGAAGCTTTCTTT
TRBJ2-7	NA	TRBV19	once	CASSINPGASYEQYF	TGTGCCAGTAGTATTAATCCGGGTGCCTCCTACGAGCAGTACTTC
TRBJ2-5	NA	TRBV6-1	NA	CASSEAWGAGETQYF	TGTGCCAGCAGTGAAGCATGGGGGGCGGGGGAGACCCAGTACTTC